This TCR beta chain was found in a study of cytomegalovirus exposure and HLA in healthy donors. Study at large: An analysis done earlier identified approximately 120 million unique TCR beta sequences from 150 million to 200 million T cells. In an early release, HLA-typed donors contributed approximately 80 million unique TCR sequences. Study-wide results and caveats: When analyzed later, the rates of TCR association showed variation by HLA locus, with DRB1 the most and HLA-C the fewest.

Trimming removed 4 bases from V and 2 bases from J; junction bases left unmatched: 9. CDR3 length: 16 residues. Per the germline V gene, CDR1 is SGHDT and CDR2 is YYEEEE. As to this clone: No antigen is known for it.

The PCR had 60 Vbeta and 13 Jbeta primers. Measured with immunoSEQ multiplex PCR; TCRdb has only the in-frame clones, and not every one. This sample has about 91,000 clones, with approximately 86% found just once. This receptor was identified in a man younger than 45 in good health and CMV-seropositive. The material sequenced was PBMCs. V usage is TRBV5-6 and J usage is TRBJ2-1; 7 bases are a match to TRBD1. The CDR3 coding sequence is TGTGCCAGCAGCCCCAGACAGGGTATAGCCTACAATGAGCAGTTCTTC. Translation gives CASSPRQGIAYNEQFF.